What follows is one TCR beta chain and its context. Its target is not known. Primers included in the PCR were 60 Vbeta and 13 Jbeta primers. TCRdb keeps only in-frame clones here, not all; method: immunoSEQ multiplex PCR. The sample has some 33,000 clones. The V and J ends lost 0 bases and 0 bases respectively, with 6 bases between them. CDR3 length: 16 residues. Germline V CDR1 and CDR2: MRHNA, SNTAGT. The sample originates from a study of cytomegalovirus exposure and HLA in healthy donors. Findings and caveats of the study: Listed as cytomegalovirus-associated were 150 to 200 TCR beta chains.

This receptor was obtained from a female donor in good health and CMV-seronegative. This chain connects TRBV6-4 to TRBJ2-6; D is unresolved. Material: PBMCs. The CDR3 sequence is CASSDSPSSGANVLTF. The CDR3 bases are TGTGCCAGCAGTGACTCCCCTAGCTCTGGGGCCAACGTCCTGACTTTC.